The 2 T cell receptor beta chains reported below all come from one sample, sequenced in a study of shared clonotypes between healthy human individuals. The naive CD8 population came from CD45RO-negative cells selected for CCR7, without terminally differentiated effector memory CD45RA+ cells. Measured with immunoSEQ multiplex PCR; TCRdb has only the in-frame clones, and not every one. Found here are roughly 590,000 clones, 95% to 96% of them singletons; the top ten hold about 0.11%. The sample consisted of naive CD8+ T cells sorted from blood. These receptors all come from a woman under 40 in good health.

V gene TRBV5-4 combines with J gene TRBJ1-1; tentatively, D is TRBD1 (5 bases). Trimming pared 2 bases from V and 4 bases from J, leaving 9 bases between. Germline loops: CDR1 SGHNT, CDR2 YYREEE (reference sequence). CDR3 length: 13 residues. The CDR3 here is CASSFQGSTEAFF. The CDR3 DNA is TGTGCCAGCAGCTTTCAGGGAAGCACTGAAGCTTTCTTT.

The chain employs TRBV4-1 and TRBJ1-2; tentative D call: TRBD1 (6 bases). Germline values: CDR1 MGHRA, CDR2 YSYEKL. Trimming stripped 0 bases from V and 7 bases from J, with 12 bases between. The CDR3 has 14 amino acids. CDR3 DNA: TGCGCCAGCAGCCAAGATGGCGGGGACACTGGCTACACCTTC. The encoded protein is CASSQDGGDTGYTF.